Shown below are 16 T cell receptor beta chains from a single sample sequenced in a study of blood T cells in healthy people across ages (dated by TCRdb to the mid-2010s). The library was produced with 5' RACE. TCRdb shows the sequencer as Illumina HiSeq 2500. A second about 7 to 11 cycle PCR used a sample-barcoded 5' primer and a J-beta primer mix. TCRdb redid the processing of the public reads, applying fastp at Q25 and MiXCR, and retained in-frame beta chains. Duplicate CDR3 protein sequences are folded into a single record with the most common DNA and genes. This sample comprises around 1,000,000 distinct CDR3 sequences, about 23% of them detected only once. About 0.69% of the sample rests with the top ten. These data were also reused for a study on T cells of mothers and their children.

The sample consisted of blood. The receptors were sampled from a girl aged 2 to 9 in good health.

This chain's CDR3 is CASSLVGPFNEKLFF. CDR3 DNA sequence: TGTGCCAGCAGTTTGGTAGGGCCGTTCAATGAAAAACTGTTTTTT. The rearrangement uses TRBV12-3 or TRBV12-4 and TRBJ1-4; D ambiguous. The CDR3 extends over 15 amino acids. Deletions cut 3 bases from V and 5 bases from J, with 13 bases between.

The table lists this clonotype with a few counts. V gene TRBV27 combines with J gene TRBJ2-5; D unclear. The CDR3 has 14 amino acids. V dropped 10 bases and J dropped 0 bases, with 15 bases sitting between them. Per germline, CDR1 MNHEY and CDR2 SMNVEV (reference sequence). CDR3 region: CATSVVGHQETQYF. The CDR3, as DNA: TGTGCCACCAGCGTTGTCGGACACCAAGAGACCCAGTACTTC.

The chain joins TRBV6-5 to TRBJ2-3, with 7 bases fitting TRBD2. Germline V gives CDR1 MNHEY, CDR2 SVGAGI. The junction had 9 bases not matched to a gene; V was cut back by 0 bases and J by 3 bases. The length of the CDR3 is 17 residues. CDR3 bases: TGTGCCAGCAGTTACTCGATCGCCGGGGGGAGGACAGATACGCAGTATTTT. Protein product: CASSYSIAGGRTDTQYF.

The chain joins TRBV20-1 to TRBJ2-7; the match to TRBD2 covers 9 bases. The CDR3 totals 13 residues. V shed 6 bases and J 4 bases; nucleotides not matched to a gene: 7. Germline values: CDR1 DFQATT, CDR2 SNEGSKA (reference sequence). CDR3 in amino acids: CSAARGGIYEQYF. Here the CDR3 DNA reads TGCAGTGCAGCGCGGGGGGGCATATACGAGCAGTACTTC.

CDR3 loop: CASSFGTVKEDTF. Written as DNA, the CDR3 is TGTGCCAGCAGTTTTGGGACAGTAAAGGAGGATACCTTC. The chain combines TRBV12-3 or TRBV12-4 with TRBJ1-2, with 7 bases identical to TRBD1. The CDR3 length is 13 residues. Losses at the gene ends were 3 bases for V and 14 bases for J; bases not matched to a gene: 12.

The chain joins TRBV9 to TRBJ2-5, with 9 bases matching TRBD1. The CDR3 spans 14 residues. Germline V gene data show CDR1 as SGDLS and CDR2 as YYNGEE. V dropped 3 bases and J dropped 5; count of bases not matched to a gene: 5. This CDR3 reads CASSGRQGEETQYF. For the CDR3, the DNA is TGTGCCAGCAGCGGAAGACAGGGGGAGGAGACCCAGTACTTC.

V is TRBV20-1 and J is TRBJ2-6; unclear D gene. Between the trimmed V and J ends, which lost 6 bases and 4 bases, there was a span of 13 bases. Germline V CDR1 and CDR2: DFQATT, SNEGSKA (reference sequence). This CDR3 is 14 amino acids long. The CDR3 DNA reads TGCAGTGCCCTCACCGAAACGGGGGCCAACGTCCTGACTTTC. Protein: CSALTETGANVLTF.

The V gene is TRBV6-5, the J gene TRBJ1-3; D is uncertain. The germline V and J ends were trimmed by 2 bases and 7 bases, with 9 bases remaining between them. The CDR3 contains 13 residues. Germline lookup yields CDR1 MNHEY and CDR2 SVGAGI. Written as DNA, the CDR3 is TGTGCCAGCAGTTACGAGTCGGGGAACACCATATATTTT. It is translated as CASSYESGNTIYF.

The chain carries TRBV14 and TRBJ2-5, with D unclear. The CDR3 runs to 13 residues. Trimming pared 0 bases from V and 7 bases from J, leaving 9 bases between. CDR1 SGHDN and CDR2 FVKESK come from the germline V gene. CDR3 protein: CASSQDIVGTQYF. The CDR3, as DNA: TGTGCCAGCAGCCAAGACATAGTTGGGACCCAGTACTTC.

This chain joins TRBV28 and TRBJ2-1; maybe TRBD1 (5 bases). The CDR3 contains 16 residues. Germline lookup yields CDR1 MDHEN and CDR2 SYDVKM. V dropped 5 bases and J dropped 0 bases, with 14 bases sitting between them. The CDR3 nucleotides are TGTGCCAGCAGTCTAGTAGACAGTGGCTCCTACAATGAGCAGTTCTTC. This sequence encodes CASSLVDSGSYNEQFF.

The CDR3 DNA sequence: TGTGCCAGCAGCGTCCTTCAGGGGTCCCACGAGCAGTACTTC. Translation gives CASSVLQGSHEQYF. This sequence joins TRBV11-2 and TRBJ2-7; possible D gene TRBD1, 6 bases. This CDR3 contains 14 residues. V was pared by 5 bases and J by 5 bases, with 16 bases between. Germline values: CDR1 SGHAT, CDR2 FQNNGV.

CDR3 in DNA: TGTGCCAGCAGCACGGACATCTCCTACGAGCAGTACGTC. Translation: CASSTDISYEQYV. The gene calls are TRBV11-1 and TRBJ2-7, with TRBD1 as a possible D gene (5 bases). V was clipped by 5 bases and J by 0 bases, with 8 bases between them. Germline lookup yields CDR1 SGHAT and CDR2 FQDESV (reference sequence). CDR3 length: 13 amino acids.

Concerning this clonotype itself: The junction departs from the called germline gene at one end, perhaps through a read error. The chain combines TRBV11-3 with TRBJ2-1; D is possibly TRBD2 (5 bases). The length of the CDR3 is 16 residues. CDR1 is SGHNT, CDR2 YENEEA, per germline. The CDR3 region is CASNHNGGSSYNGQFF. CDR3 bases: TGTGCCAGCAACCACAACGGCGGGTCCTCCTACAATGGGCAGTTCTTC. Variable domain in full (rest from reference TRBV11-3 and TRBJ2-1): EAGVVQSPRYKIIEKKQPVAFWCNPISGHNTLYWYLQNLGQGPELLIRYENEEAVDDSQLPKDRFSAERLKGVDSTLKIQPAELGDSAVYLCASNHNGGSSYNGQFFGPGTRLTVL.

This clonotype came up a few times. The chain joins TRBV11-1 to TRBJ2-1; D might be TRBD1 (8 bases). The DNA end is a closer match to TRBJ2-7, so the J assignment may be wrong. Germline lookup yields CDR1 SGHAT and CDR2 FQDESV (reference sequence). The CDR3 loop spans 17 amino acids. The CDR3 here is CASSTGQGGLGSGEQYF. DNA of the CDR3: TGTGCCAGCAGCACCGGACAGGGTGGACTAGGAAGTGGCGAGCAGTACTTC.

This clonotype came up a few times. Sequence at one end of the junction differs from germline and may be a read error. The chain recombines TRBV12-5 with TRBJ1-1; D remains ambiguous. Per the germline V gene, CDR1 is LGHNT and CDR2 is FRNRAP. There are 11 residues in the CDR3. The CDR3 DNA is TGTGCTAGTGGAGAGAACGCTGAAGCTTCCTTT. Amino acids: CASGENAEASF.

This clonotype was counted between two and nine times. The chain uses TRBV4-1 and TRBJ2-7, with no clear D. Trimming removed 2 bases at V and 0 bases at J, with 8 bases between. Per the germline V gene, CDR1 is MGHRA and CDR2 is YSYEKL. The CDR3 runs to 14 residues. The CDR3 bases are TGCGCCAGCAGCCAATTCACGGGCTCCTACGAGCAGTACTTC. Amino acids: CASSQFTGSYEQYF.